This T cell receptor (beta chain) was profiled in a study of T cell clonotyping in hematopoietic cell transplantation. V gave up 7 bases and J gave up 1 base, with 17 bases separating them. In germline, CDR1 is SNHLY, CDR2 FYNNEI. CDR3 length equals 15 residues. Time point specified: recipient sample about 28 days before transplant, after cytoreduction. Method: immunoSEQ multiplex PCR; TCRdb's copy keeps in-frame clones and lacks some. The data show about 69,000 clones, with almost 97% seen just once and roughly 1.8% held by the top ten. The clonotype comes from a woman aged 50 to 65 with acute myeloid leukemia. Some clones in this sample may be carry-over from other donors' samples. The V call is TRBV2, the J call TRBJ2-7; perhaps TRBD2 as D (5 bases). This specimen was peripheral blood mononuclear cells, taken before stem cell transplant. DNA for the CDR3: TGTGCCAGCACCGGTCCACGGGAAACTTCCTACGAGCAGTACTTC. This encodes CASTGPRETSYEQYF.